Listed here are 21 T cell receptor beta chains from one sample, sequenced in a study of OX40 agonist ivuxolimab in advanced cancers. Library preparation used the immunoSEQ multiplex PCR assay. In TCRdb, the immuneACCESS table is reduced to in-frame sequences with V and J assigned. These tables do not hold every clone; where another copy was compared, an unresolved V gene accounts for under half, and the others remain unexplained. The sample records some 59,000 clones, just under 90% of which are singletons. The ten largest clones add up to 5% to 5.5% of the sample. The source material was CD4+ or CD8+ T cells sorted from blood, sampled in a trial of the OX40 agonist ivuxolimab. All receptors come from an adult with an advanced solid tumor such as melanoma, head and neck, liver or kidney cancer.

The rearrangement uses TRBV5-1 and TRBJ2-2; D is perhaps TRBD2 (6 bases). The ends were cut back, 0 bases at V and 4 bases at J, with 10 bases in the middle. The CDR3 spans 15 residues. Germline assignment: CDR1 SGHRS and CDR2 YFSETQ. The CDR3 spells CASSLGPGATGELFF. The CDR3 coding sequence is TGCGCCAGCAGCTTGGGTCCGGGAGCCACCGGGGAGCTGTTTTTT. Complete variable domain (other parts from reference TRBV5-1 and TRBJ2-2): KAGVTQTPRYLIKTRGQQVTLSCSPISGHRSVSWYQQTPGQGLQFLFEYFSETQRNKGNFPGRFSGRQFSNSRSEMNVSTLELGDSALYLCASSLGPGATGELFFGEGSRLTVL.

The J gene is TRBJ2-1, the V gene TRBV5-4, with 10 positions matching TRBD2. V lost 4 bases, J lost 4 bases, and 8 bases stayed unmatched. CDR3 length: 16 amino acids. Looked up from germline, CDR1 is SGHNT and CDR2 is YYREEE (reference sequence). The DNA of the CDR3 is TGTGCCAGCAGCCCTGTAGCGGGAGGCCTTTACAATGAGCAGTTCTTC. Protein sequence: CASSPVAGGLYNEQFF.

The chain joins TRBV7-9 to TRBJ1-2; TRBD1 agrees at 8 bases. The junction had 5 bases not matched to a gene; V was cut back by 3 bases and J by 11 bases. Germline V gene lookup returns CDR1 SEHNR and CDR2 FQNEAQ (reference sequence). The CDR3 extends over 12 amino acids. This CDR3 is CASSLGQARYTF. Here the CDR3 DNA reads TGTGCCAGCAGCTTGGGACAGGCCCGATACACCTTC.

The chain has TRBV5-6 and TRBJ2-2; 9 bases align to TRBD2. This CDR3 has 16 residues. Germline V gene lookup returns CDR1 SGHDT and CDR2 YYEEEE. V shed 4 bases, J shed 4 bases, and the junction held 8 bases outside the gene matches. The CDR3 coding sequence is TGTGCCAGCAGCCCCTTTAGCGGGAGTATCACCGGGGAGCTGTTTTTT. Residues: CASSPFSGSITGELFF.

The chain has TRBV18 and TRBJ2-7; 7 nucleotides line up with TRBD1. Germline V gives CDR1 KGHSH, CDR2 LQKENI. The CDR3 runs 13 residues. Trimming at V came to 2 bases and at J to 6 bases, leaving 4 bases not matched to a gene. The CDR3 loop reads CASSPGRQGEQYF. The CDR3 DNA follows: TGTGCCAGCTCACCAGGCCGACAGGGCGAGCAGTACTTC.

J is TRBJ1-1 and V is TRBV4-2, with TRBD1 matching over 8 bases. This CDR3 region has 15 residues. The germline CDR1 and CDR2 sequences are LGHNA and YNFKEQ. J lost 2 bases, V lost 3 bases, and 5 bases had no gene match. The CDR3 loop reads CASSQADRVNTEAFF. CDR3 nucleotide sequence: TGTGCCAGCAGCCAGGCGGACAGGGTCAACACTGAAGCTTTCTTT.

The chain uses TRBV6-5 and TRBJ2-5; D gene uncertain. V gave up 4 bases and J gave up 2 bases, with 11 bases separating them. The CDR3 covers 14 residues. Germline V gives CDR1 MNHEY, CDR2 SVGAGI. The CDR3 region is CASSSHTTQETQYF. CDR3 nucleotides: TGTGCCAGCAGTTCACACACGACACAAGAGACCCAGTACTTC.

This sequence joins TRBV7-9 and TRBJ2-2; TRBD2 agrees at 8 bases. Germline V gene lookup returns CDR1 SEHNR and CDR2 FQNEAQ (reference sequence). J was trimmed by 6 bases and V by 1 base; bases with no gene match: 4. CDR3 length equals 15 residues. The CDR3 spells CASSLVPGGAGELFF. In DNA, the CDR3 is TGTGCCAGCAGCTTAGTCCCGGGAGGGGCCGGGGAGCTGTTTTTT.

This chain links TRBV7-3 with TRBJ1-1; D might be TRBD1 (5 bases). The V and J ends lost 5 bases and 4 bases respectively, with 11 bases between them. Germline CDR1 and CDR2: SGHTA and FQGTGA. This CDR3 has 13 residues. This chain's CDR3 is CASSRPGGTEAFF. CDR3 coding DNA: TGTGCCAGCAGCCGACCGGGGGGCACTGAAGCTTTCTTT.

The rearrangement links TRBV2 to TRBJ2-1; 9 bases align to TRBD1. V shed 5 bases and J 2 bases; nucleotides not matched to a gene: 4. CDR1 is SNHLY and CDR2 is FYNNEI in the germline V gene. CDR3 length: 15 amino acids. CDR3 bases: TGTGCCAGCAGTCCACAGGGGGCGACCTACAATGAGCAGTTCTTC. Translation gives CASSPQGATYNEQFF.

Only a few counts were recorded for this clone. The chain is built from TRBV6-6 and TRBJ2-7; 7 nucleotides align to TRBD2. V shed 6 bases, J shed 0 bases, and the junction held 5 bases outside the gene matches. The CDR3 sequence is 14 residues long. CDR1 is MNHNY, CDR2 SVGAGI, per germline (reference sequence). CDR3 residues: CASSHRGGSYEQYF. CDR3 in DNA: TGTGCCAGCAGCCACCGCGGGGGCTCCTACGAGCAGTACTTC.

V and J are TRBV2 and TRBJ2-5, with D unclear. Deletions cut 6 bases from V and 3 bases from J, with 5 bases between. The CDR3 contains 11 residues. Germline assignment: CDR1 SNHLY and CDR2 FYNNEI. CDR3 DNA sequence: TGTGCCAGCAGAGCTGAAGAGACCCAGTACTTC. Its protein is CASRAEETQYF.

The chain carries TRBV27 and TRBJ2-7; 12 nucleotides line up with TRBD1. The CDR3 has 17 amino acids. Germline V gene lookup returns CDR1 MNHEY and CDR2 SMNVEV (reference sequence). The trim removed 3 bases at V and 5 bases at J, leaving 11 bases unmatched. In DNA, the CDR3 is TGTGCCAGCAGTTTTTGGAGGCGCGGGACAGGGGGCCACGAGCAGTACTTC. Protein product: CASSFWRRGTGGHEQYF.

V gene TRBV7-2 combines with J gene TRBJ2-6; possibly TRBD2 for D (5 bases). The CDR3 covers 15 residues. V was clipped by 3 bases and J by 2 bases, with 8 bases between them. Germline V gene data show CDR1 as SGHTA and CDR2 as FQGNSA. CDR3 coding DNA: TGTGCCAGCAGCTTGGGGAGACCTGGGGCCAACGTCCTGACTTTC. Residues: CASSLGRPGANVLTF.

This clone was picked up a small number of times. This sequence joins TRBV6-6 and TRBJ1-1; D perhaps matches TRBD1 (5 bases). V was shortened by 7 bases and J by 0 bases, with 6 bases between the two germline ends. Germline CDR1 MNHNY, CDR2 SVGAGI (reference sequence). The CDR3 consists of 12 residues. The CDR3 nucleotides are TGTGCCAGCACAGGGATGAACACTGAAGCTTTCTTT. This encodes CASTGMNTEAFF.

The rearrangement joins TRBV19 to TRBJ2-1; 10 bases are shared with TRBD2. The CDR3 totals 17 residues. The V and J ends lost 3 bases and 4 bases, in that order; junction bases with no gene match: 9. Germline loops: CDR1 LNHDA, CDR2 SQIVND (reference sequence). The CDR3 sequence is CASSINSGLAVYNEQFF. In nucleotides, the CDR3 is TGTGCCAGTAGTATTAATTCAGGACTAGCGGTTTACAATGAGCAGTTCTTC.

The rearrangement links TRBV6-6 to TRBJ2-3; 8 positions match TRBD1. V was pared by 8 bases and J by 2 bases, with 9 bases of the junction left unmatched. The CDR3 is 15 amino acids. The V gene's germline CDR1 is MNHNY and CDR2 SVGAGI (reference sequence). CDR3 nucleotide sequence: TGTGCCAGCTTGGACAGGGACTCCTTCACAGATACGCAGTATTTT. Protein product: CASLDRDSFTDTQYF.

The chain carries TRBV7-9 and TRBJ1-2, with D uncertain. CDR3 length: 14 residues. Trimming pared 8 bases from V and 6 bases from J, leaving 19 bases between. CDR1 and CDR2 from the germline V gene are SEHNR and FQNEAQ (reference sequence). The CDR3 sequence: CASGETSSRHGYTF. The CDR3 DNA is TGTGCCAGCGGGGAGACAAGCTCCCGCCATGGCTACACCTTC.

This sequence joins TRBV18 and TRBJ2-5; weak D call: TRBD2 (5 bases). The CDR3 length is 12 residues. Trimming shortened V by 1 base and J by 5 bases, and 5 bases separated the two germline ends. Germline loops: CDR1 KGHSH, CDR2 LQKENI. Written as DNA, the CDR3 is TGTGCCAGCTCACCACGGGAGGAGACCCAGTACTTC. As protein: CASSPREETQYF.

The genes are TRBV7-9 and TRBJ2-7; D possibly matches TRBD1 or TRBD2 (5 bases each). Trimming shortened V by 4 bases and J by 2 bases, and 9 bases separated the two germline ends. CDR1 is SEHNR and CDR2 is FQNEAQ in the germline V gene (reference sequence). The CDR3 covers 13 residues. CDR3 bases: TGTGCCAGCAGCTCGAGGGGCCCCTACGAGCAGTACTTC. This gives the protein CASSSRGPYEQYF.

V usage is TRBV11-2 and J usage is TRBJ2-3; 7 bases are a match to TRBD2. V lost 8 bases, J lost 0 bases, and 5 bases stayed unmatched. The CDR3 spans 14 residues. The germline V gene has CDR1 SGHAT and CDR2 FQNNGV. CDR3 in DNA: TGTGCCAGCGGGGTTAGCGGGAGCACAGATACGCAGTATTTT. Residues: CASGVSGSTDTQYF.